This TCR beta chain was sequenced during a study of Graves' ophthalmopathy and Graves' hyperthyroidism. General study points: Thyroid clonotypes that were expanded above 0.001 frequency mostly also appeared in blood. Both an approximately 69% sensitivity and an approximately 72% specificity characterized the model's predictions of ophthalmopathy progression.

Researchers turned away patients with other autoimmune diseases, uncontrolled infections, pregnancy or lactation. A word on this clonotype: The antigen is undetermined.

RNA transcripts served as template for amplifying TCR beta CDR3 sequences. RT-PCR with HTBI primers came first, then second-round multiplex PCR. MiXCR, run by TCRdb on the multiplex PCR reads, gives a single entry per CDR3 protein. The data contain 500,000 to 600,000 distinct CDR3 sequences, 35% to 40% of them seen just once; the ten biggest clones take up around 4%. The CDR3 spans 17 residues. V was cut by 5 bases and J by 5 bases, with 25 bases left in between. Germline V CDR1 and CDR2: SGHRS, YFSETQ. The chain employs TRBV5-1 and TRBJ1-1; TRBD1 might be the D (5 bases). Sequenced material: peripheral blood or thyroid tissue (not recorded which). The clonotype comes from an adult man with Graves' hyperthyroidism. CDR3 residues: CASRVTPRVRGGTEAFF. The CDR3 DNA reads TGCGCCAGCAGGGTAACGCCTAGAGTAAGGGGCGGTACTGAAGCTTTCTTT.